The TCR beta chain described here comes from a study of T cell responses to AZD1222 COVID-19 vaccine. Points from the study as a whole: Among the donors, most were white British and more were female, and clonal diversity was possibly underestimated. Repertoires in all cases were sampled only once the peak T cell response had passed. Of the AZD1222 recipients, only 5 to 7 were seropositive at baseline. Spike-specific TCR repertoires showed rising breadth and depth after two AZD1222 doses.

Comments on this clone: What it binds is unknown.

Trimming took 6 bases from V and 5 from J; bases not matched to a gene: 2. In germline, CDR1 is WNHNN, CDR2 SYGVQD (reference sequence). The CDR3 is 13 residues long. Produced via immunoSEQ multiplex PCR; TCRdb's table is partial and in-frame only. In the table there are around 110,000 clones, about nine tenths of which are singletons. The receptor was isolated from an adult in good health. The chain uses TRBV10-1 and TRBJ2-2, with 8 nucleotides matching TRBD1. The material sequenced was peripheral blood, taken on day 0 of AZD1222 vaccination. CDR3: CASRDRATGELFF. CDR3 nucleotide sequence: TGCGCCAGCAGGGACAGGGCAACCGGGGAGCTGTTTTTT.